This is a list of T cell receptor beta chains from one sample in a study of cytomegalovirus exposure and HLA in healthy donors. Using immunoSEQ multiplex PCR, the repertoire was profiled, and TCRdb retains in-frame clones only, with some absent. Altogether roughly 170,000 clones are present, 80% being singletons, with the ten largest covering more than 5.5%. Material: PBMCs. Source of these receptors: a young man in good health and CMV-seropositive. The conserved cysteine and the conserved F or W are not part of the CDR3 here.

v_call | cdr3_aa
TRBV27 | ASSLAGFEQY
TRBV19 | ASSLSTGGDQPQH
TRBV19 | ASNPTGQGAYEQY
TRBV7-2 | ASSQGLAGGFDEQY
TRBV5-1 | ASRWGEEEQF
TRBV12-2 | ASRPRAYTSGYGYT
TRBV4-3 | ASSQRQGGNQPQH
TRBV7-2 | ASSLTGPNTGELF
TRBV28 | ASSPGTGRAF
TRBV9 | ASSVVETGVGNTIY
TRBV10-1 | ASSDGISYEQY
TRBV2 | ASRSHGGRGTGELF
TRBV13 | ASSFQSVQAYGYT
TRBV2 | ASRRGTRTDTQY
TRBV7-9 | ASSGDRGIYEQY
TRBV5-1 | ASRETGNTGELF